These 8 T cell receptor beta chains share one sample of origin, sequenced in a study of radiotherapy plus CTLA-4 blockade in lung cancer. TCRdb keeps only in-frame clones here, not all; method: immunoSEQ multiplex PCR. Of 100,000 or so clones listed, approximately 78% are singletons. The source was peripheral blood, collected from a patient treated with radiotherapy plus ipilimumab. These receptors were obtained from a human donor with non-small cell lung cancer that progressed on radiotherapy plus ipilimumab.

The J gene is TRBJ2-3, the V gene TRBV5-4; D may be TRBD1 or TRBD2 (6 bases each). The V end lost 2 bases, the J end lost 2 bases, and 12 bases lay between the germline ends. The CDR3 has 15 residues. Germline CDR1 and CDR2: SGHNT and YYREEE (reference sequence). The CDR3 region is CASSFVGGNTDTQYF. The CDR3, as DNA: TGTGCCAGCAGCTTTGTGGGGGGCAACACAGATACGCAGTATTTT.

The V and J genes are TRBV5-1 and TRBJ2-3; no firm D call. The ends were cut back, 4 bases at V and 4 bases at J, with 10 bases in the middle. The length of the CDR3 is 13 residues. Germline CDR1 SGHRS, CDR2 YFSETQ. As DNA, the CDR3 is TGCGCCAGCAGCCCCTATTGGGCAGATACGCAGTATTTT. Encoded protein: CASSPYWADTQYF.

The table lists this clone with a few counts. The V call is TRBV7-2, the J call TRBJ1-3; no firm D call. Germline CDR1 and CDR2: SGHTA and FQGNSA. Trimming stripped 2 bases from V and 4 bases from J, with 9 bases between. The CDR3 extends over 14 amino acids. The CDR3 protein is CASSLNLRGNTIYF. The DNA of the CDR3 is TGTGCCAGCAGCTTAAATCTTAGGGGAAACACCATATATTTT.

The V and J genes are TRBV23-1 and TRBJ1-2; the D is unclear. TRBV23-1 is annotated as an ORF whose role is uncertain. Trimming pared 4 bases from V and 5 bases from J, leaving 11 bases between. This CDR3 contains 13 residues. The CDR3 sequence: CASSPRDEYGYTF. The CDR3 region has the DNA TGCGCCAGCAGTCCCCGGGATGAGTATGGCTACACCTTC.

The J gene is TRBJ1-3, the V gene TRBV7-8; 10 bases align to TRBD1. V lost 5 bases, J lost 2 bases, and 6 bases stayed unmatched. The CDR3 loop spans 16 amino acids. In germline, CDR1 is SGHVS, CDR2 FQNEAQ. The CDR3: CASSERTGGTGNTIYF. CDR3 coding DNA: TGTGCCAGCAGCGAGAGGACAGGGGGTACTGGAAACACCATATATTTT.

The gene calls are TRBV10-3 and TRBJ2-2, with D possibly being TRBD1 (6 bases). Trimming stripped 6 bases from V and 3 bases from J, with 14 bases between. Germline CDR1 reads ENHRY; CDR2 reads SYGVKD. This CDR3 is 15 amino acids long. CDR3 region: CAISLTGTDTGELFF. CDR3 in DNA: TGTGCCATCAGCCTGACAGGCACGGACACCGGGGAGCTGTTTTTT.

The V and J genes are TRBV2 and TRBJ1-4, with D possibly being TRBD1 (5 bases). Germline V gene lookup returns CDR1 SNHLY and CDR2 FYNNEI. CDR3 size: 15 residues. V was clipped by 7 bases and J by 3 bases, with 15 bases between them. The CDR3 region has the DNA TGTGCCAGCACCAACAGGAATTTGGCTAATGAAAAACTGTTTTTT. As protein: CASTNRNLANEKLFF.

The CDR3 spells CASSLEEGHEQFF. Written as DNA, the CDR3 is TGTGCCAGCAGCTTAGAAGAGGGCCATGAGCAGTTCTTC. The J gene is TRBJ2-1, the V gene TRBV11-3; possible D gene TRBD2, 5 bases. The germline V and J ends were trimmed by 0 bases and 8 bases, with 8 bases remaining between them. Germline V gives CDR1 SGHNT, CDR2 YENEEA. The CDR3 is 13 residues long.